There are many counts of the clone carrying this T cell receptor (beta chain). The antigen is not known. The source of the sample is a study of T cells after posttransplantation cyclophosphamide. Whole-study findings and limits: Tissue-infiltrating T cells from skin or gut overlapped little with blood T cells.

CDR1 is LNHDA and CDR2 is SQIVND in the germline V gene (reference sequence). With 7 bases removed from V and 3 bases from J, the gap between germline ends came to 7 bases. The CDR3 has 12 residues. Repertoires were generated with immunoSEQ multiplex PCR, while TCRdb's copy carries only in-frame clones and drops some. The specimen has under 40,000 clones, none found just once. This receptor was identified in a woman aged 50 to 60 in good health and a related stem cell transplant donor. What was sequenced was PBMCs. This chain joins TRBV19 and TRBJ2-1; D not resolved. CDR3 DNA: TGTGCCAGTACCGACTTCTACAATGAGCAGTTCTTC. It yields the protein CASTDFYNEQFF.